Sequencing of this T cell receptor beta chain was carried out in a study of blood T cells in healthy people across ages. With a J-beta primer mix and a sample-barcoded 5' primer, a second PCR ran roughly 6 to 11 cycles. Using its own MiXCR run on the 5' RACE reads, TCRdb lists one record per CDR3 protein. The repertoire holds about 1.6 million distinct CDR3 sequences, with roughly a third as singletons. Trimming at V came to 5 bases and at J to 5 bases, leaving 6 bases not matched to a gene. CDR1 and CDR2 from the germline V gene are KGHSH and LQKENI. The CDR3 consists of 14 residues. The source is a woman aged 25 to 39 in good health. The sequencing sample was made of blood. The rearrangement links TRBV18 to TRBJ1-5, with 7 bases fitting TRBD1. In DNA form, the CDR3 reads TGTGCCAGCTCAGGGGGACAGTCGGATCAGCCCCAGCATTTT. Translated: CASSGGQSDQPQHF.